Included here is one TCR beta chain sequence, with context. What it binds is not known. Time point meaning: week 23, last vaccination. Topical imiquimod was applied with each vaccine dose, which held 300 ug of mutant IDH1 20-mer peptide. Astrocytomas that were new, WHO grade 3 or 4, IDH1-mutant and ATRX-lost were present in the donors. CDR3 length equals 13 residues. Per the germline V gene, CDR1 is SGHDN and CDR2 is FVKESK. V lost 4 bases to trimming and J lost 10 bases, with 11 bases between them. The protocol was immunoSEQ multiplex PCR, while the TCRdb copy is restricted to in-frame clones and leaves out a portion. Of roughly 50,000 clones listed, about 81% are singletons. The sample is drawn from a study of a mutant IDH1 vaccine in newly diagnosed glioma.

The sequence was collected from a woman aged 40 to 50 with glioma. Some clones in this sample may be carry-over from other donors' samples. Sequenced here: PBMCs, sampled from a glioma patient whose treatment included an IDH1 peptide vaccine. The chain recombines TRBV14 with TRBJ1-6; D is unclear. Here the CDR3 reads CASSLLGESPLHF. CDR3 in DNA: TGTGCCAGCAGCCTCCTCGGTGAGTCACCCCTCCACTTT.